This passage covers 19 T cell receptor beta chains from one sample sequenced in a study of cytotoxic CD8 clonotypes in ibrutinib-treated CLL. The protocol was immunoSEQ multiplex PCR, while the TCRdb copy is restricted to in-frame clones and leaves out a portion. Counted here are roughly 200,000 clones, around 70% occurring once; the ten biggest clones make up over 5.5%. The sequences come from PBMCs, collected after 12 months of ibrutinib treatment. These receptor sequences come from a human donor with chronic lymphocytic leukemia.

The V call is TRBV7-2, the J call TRBJ2-1, with 9 bases fitting TRBD2. Germline V CDR1 and CDR2: SGHTA, FQGNSA. With 5 bases clipped from V and 4 bases from J, the junction kept 6 bases outside the gene matches. The CDR3 has 15 amino acids. Here the CDR3 reads CASSLTSGQYNEQFF. The CDR3 bases are TGTGCCAGCAGCCTTACTAGCGGGCAATACAATGAGCAGTTCTTC.

V usage is TRBV12-5 and J usage is TRBJ2-5; D could derive from TRBD1 or TRBD2 (5 bases each). CDR1 and CDR2 from the germline V gene are LGHNT and FRNRAP. With 6 bases removed from V and 2 bases from J, the gap between germline ends came to 25 bases. CDR3 size: 18 residues. The CDR3 protein is CASGDLFLPGRGQETQYF. The CDR3 DNA reads as TGTGCTAGTGGGGACCTCTTCCTGCCGGGACGGGGACAAGAGACCCAGTACTTC.

The chain combines TRBV7-3 with TRBJ2-1, with no clear D. Germline V CDR1 and CDR2: SGHTA, FQGTGA. Trimming left V 4 bases short and J 3 bases short, with 10 bases between. The CDR3 contains 14 residues. The DNA of the CDR3 is TGTGCCAGCAGCTCCGACGGGCTCTACAATGAGCAGTTCTTC. It specifies CASSSDGLYNEQFF.

This rearrangement joins TRBV7-3 to TRBJ1-1; D ambiguous. This CDR3 is 14 amino acids long. Per the germline V gene, CDR1 is SGHTA and CDR2 is FQGTGA. V gave up 2 bases and J gave up 0 bases, with 7 bases separating them. The CDR3: CASSLVGMNTEAFF. The CDR3 DNA reads as TGTGCCAGCAGCTTAGTAGGGATGAACACTGAAGCTTTCTTT.

The rearrangement joins TRBV4-1 to TRBJ2-1, with 9 bases that match TRBD1. This CDR3 is built from 16 residues. Losses at the gene ends were 1 base for V and 12 bases for J; bases not matched to a gene: 13. CDR1 and CDR2 (germline): MGHRA, YSYEKL. The CDR3: CASSQAPGQGGMGQFF. In DNA, the CDR3 is TGCGCCAGCAGCCAAGCCCCGGGACAGGGAGGGATGGGGCAGTTCTTC.

J is TRBJ2-4 and V is TRBV30; D may be TRBD1 (5 bases). The CDR3 loop spans 14 amino acids. Germline V gene sequence: CDR1 GTSNPN, CDR2 SVGIG (reference sequence). Trimming removed 4 bases from V and 5 bases from J, with 15 bases in between. CDR3 residues: CAWNLPGWENIQYF. DNA for the CDR3: TGTGCCTGGAACTTACCAGGGTGGGAAAACATTCAGTACTTC.

This rearrangement joins TRBV7-6 to TRBJ1-1; the match to TRBD1 covers 12 bases. The germline V gene encodes CDR1 SGHVS and CDR2 FNYEAQ. This CDR3 spans 15 amino acids. Trimming at V came to 1 base and at J to 7 bases, leaving 4 bases not matched to a gene. CDR3: CASSLEGQGASEAFF. In DNA form, the CDR3 reads TGTGCCAGCAGCTTAGAGGGACAGGGGGCGAGTGAAGCTTTCTTT.

V and J are TRBV9 and TRBJ2-1, with D possibly matching TRBD2 (6 bases). This CDR3 is 15 amino acids long. The V end was cut by 4 bases, the J end by 1 base, with 12 bases between. Germline CDR1 reads SGDLS; CDR2 reads YYNGEE. The CDR3 protein is CASSHRDSSYNEQFF. CDR3 nucleotide sequence: TGTGCCAGCAGCCACCGGGACTCTTCCTACAATGAGCAGTTCTTC.

This clone was detected only once. V gene TRBV29-1 combines with J gene TRBJ2-5; D is possibly TRBD1 (6 bases). CDR1 is SQVTM and CDR2 is ANQGSEA in the germline V gene. This CDR3 spans 14 amino acids. The ends were cut back, 6 bases at V and 1 base at J, with 15 bases in the middle. In DNA form, the CDR3 reads TGCAGCGTGCCCGGGACATACCTCCAAGAGACCCAGTACTTC. This gives the protein CSVPGTYLQETQYF.

The V and J genes are TRBV5-1 and TRBJ2-5; 9 bases agree with TRBD2. Germline V gene lookup returns CDR1 SGHRS and CDR2 YFSETQ. The CDR3 is 16 amino acids. J lost 3 bases, V lost 0 bases, and 6 bases had no gene match. The CDR3 region is CASSLGGLAGKETQYF. CDR3 in DNA: TGCGCCAGCAGCTTGGGTGGGCTAGCGGGAAAAGAGACCCAGTACTTC.

Notes on this clone: Other DNA variants within this sample encode the same CDR3. The V and J genes are TRBV7-2 and TRBJ2-7, with TRBD1 as a possible D gene (7 bases). Germline CDR1 SGHTA, CDR2 FQGNSA. The CDR3 length is 13 residues. With 5 bases removed from V and 4 bases from J, the gap between germline ends came to 12 bases. CDR3 nucleotides: TGTGCCAGCAGCCCGCAGGGGGGATACGAGCAGTACTTC. Translation: CASSPQGGYEQYF.

The chain links TRBV28 to TRBJ1-2; the D is unclear. The V end lost 9 bases, the J end lost 6 bases, and 17 bases lay between the germline ends. The CDR3 loop spans 13 amino acids. Germline CDR1 and CDR2: MDHEN and SYDVKM. Written as DNA, the CDR3 is TGTGCCAGTACCCCAGGCAATGGGGATGGCTACACCTTC. It encodes CASTPGNGDGYTF.

This sequence joins TRBV29-1 and TRBJ2-1; D tentatively reads TRBD1 or TRBD2 (6 bases each). Germline V gene data show CDR1 as SQVTM and CDR2 as ANQGSEA. The CDR3 runs to 13 residues. Trimming took off 3 bases at V and 8 bases at J, with 14 bases between the two ends. The CDR3 DNA reads TGCAGCGTTGAGCCAGGTAGGGGGGATGAGCAGTTCTTC. Translation: CSVEPGRGDEQFF.

The CDR3 DNA follows: TGTGCCAGCGAACAGGGGGATAATGAAAAACTGTTTTTT. Its protein product is CASEQGDNEKLFF. The rearrangement uses TRBV28 and TRBJ1-4, with 8 bases that match TRBD1. Germline CDR1 and CDR2: MDHEN and SYDVKM. The CDR3 is 13 residues long. The V gene end was trimmed by 8 bases and the J gene end by 4 bases; junction bases not matched to a gene: 3.

This rearrangement joins TRBV28 to TRBJ1-1; D not certain. CDR1 and CDR2 from the germline V gene are MDHEN and SYDVKM. The CDR3 has 12 amino acids. This chain's CDR3 is CGSGPSKLRAFF. The CDR3 DNA is TGTGGCTCTGGACCCTCCAAGTTACGGGCTTTCTTT.

The gene calls are TRBV30 and TRBJ1-2; D unclear. This CDR3 region has 15 residues. V shed 1 base and J shed 8 bases, with 20 bases lying between them. CDR1 and CDR2 (germline): GTSNPN, SVGIG (reference sequence). The CDR3 DNA reads TGTGCCTGGAGTGCCTACCGGACTGACTCTCTGGGCTACACCTTC. It codes for CAWSAYRTDSLGYTF.

J is TRBJ1-4 and V is TRBV9, with 11 bases fitting TRBD1. The J segment lost 8 bases and the V segment lost 3 bases, leaving 6 bases of the junction unmatched. CDR3 size: 15 residues. Germline loops: CDR1 SGDLS, CDR2 YYNGEE. The CDR3 nucleotides are TGTGCCAGCAGCGGGACAGGGGGCGCATTCGAAAAACTGTTTTTT. Translated, it gives CASSGTGGAFEKLFF.

To note about this clone: Distinct nucleotide sequences in the sample also encode this CDR3. CDR3 DNA sequence: TGCGCCAGCAGCTTGGGTCCCGGGGGCACAGATACGCAGTATTTT. Translated, it gives CASSLGPGGTDTQYF. The rearrangement uses TRBV5-1 and TRBJ2-3, with TRBD2 as a possible D gene (5 bases). The CDR3 has 15 amino acids. Trimming removed 0 bases at V and 1 base at J, with 9 bases between. CDR1 is SGHRS and CDR2 is YFSETQ in the germline V gene.

This clone showed up just once. The V and J genes are TRBV9 and TRBJ2-7, with D unclear. V lost 0 bases and J lost 4, with 14 bases in between. CDR1 SGDLS and CDR2 YYNGEE come from the germline V gene. There are 15 residues in the CDR3. CDR3 coding DNA: TGTGCCAGCAGCGTAGACCCGTTGGGAAGGTACGAGCAGTACTTC. This encodes CASSVDPLGRYEQYF.